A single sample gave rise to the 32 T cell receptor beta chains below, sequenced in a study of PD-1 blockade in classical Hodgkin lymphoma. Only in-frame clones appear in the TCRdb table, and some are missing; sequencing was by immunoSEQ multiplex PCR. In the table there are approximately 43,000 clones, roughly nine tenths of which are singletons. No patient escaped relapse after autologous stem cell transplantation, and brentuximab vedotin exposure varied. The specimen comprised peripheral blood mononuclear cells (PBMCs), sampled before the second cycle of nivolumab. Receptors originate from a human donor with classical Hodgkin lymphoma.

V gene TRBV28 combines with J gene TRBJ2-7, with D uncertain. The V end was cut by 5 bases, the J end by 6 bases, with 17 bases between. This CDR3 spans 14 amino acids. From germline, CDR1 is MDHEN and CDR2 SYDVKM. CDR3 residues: CASSPPPPGAEQYF. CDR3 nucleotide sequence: TGTGCCAGCAGTCCCCCCCCTCCCGGTGCCGAGCAGTACTTC.

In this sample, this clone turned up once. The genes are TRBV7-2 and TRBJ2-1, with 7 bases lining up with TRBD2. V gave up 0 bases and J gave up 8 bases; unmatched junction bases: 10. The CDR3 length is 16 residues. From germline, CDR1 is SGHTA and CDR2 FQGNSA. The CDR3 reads CASSLAPSGQGDEQFF. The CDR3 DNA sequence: TGTGCCAGCAGCTTAGCCCCTAGCGGCCAAGGCGATGAGCAGTTCTTC. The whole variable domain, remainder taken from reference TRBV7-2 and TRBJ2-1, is GAGVSQSPSNKVTEKGKDVELRCDPISGHTALYWYRQSLGQGLEFLIYFQGNSAPDKSGLPSDRFSAERTGGSVSTLTIQRTQQEDSAVYLCASSLAPSGQGDEQFFGPGTRLTVL.

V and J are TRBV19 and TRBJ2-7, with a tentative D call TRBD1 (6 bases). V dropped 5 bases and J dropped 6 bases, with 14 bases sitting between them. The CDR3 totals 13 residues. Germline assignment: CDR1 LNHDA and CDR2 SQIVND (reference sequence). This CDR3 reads CASSYPGDSEQYF. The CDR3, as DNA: TGTGCCAGTAGTTATCCAGGGGATTCCGAGCAGTACTTC.

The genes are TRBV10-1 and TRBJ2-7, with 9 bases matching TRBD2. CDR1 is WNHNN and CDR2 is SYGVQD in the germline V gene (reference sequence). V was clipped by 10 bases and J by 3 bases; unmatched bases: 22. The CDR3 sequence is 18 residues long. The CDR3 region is CANEGTRASGMRIYEQYF. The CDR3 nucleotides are TGCGCCAACGAGGGGACTAGGGCTAGCGGGATGAGAATCTACGAGCAGTACTTC.

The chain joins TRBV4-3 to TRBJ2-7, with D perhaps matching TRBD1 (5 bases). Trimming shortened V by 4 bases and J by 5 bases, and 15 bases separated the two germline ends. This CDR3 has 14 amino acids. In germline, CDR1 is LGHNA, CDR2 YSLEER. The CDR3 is CASSLAPGLHEQYF. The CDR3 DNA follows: TGCGCCAGCAGCCTAGCTCCAGGGTTACACGAGCAGTACTTC.

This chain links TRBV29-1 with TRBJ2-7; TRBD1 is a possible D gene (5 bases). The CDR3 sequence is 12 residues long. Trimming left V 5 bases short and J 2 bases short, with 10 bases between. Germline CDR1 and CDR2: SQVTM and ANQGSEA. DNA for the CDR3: TGCAGCGTTCGCGACAGCCCCTACGAGCAGTACTTC. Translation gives CSVRDSPYEQYF.

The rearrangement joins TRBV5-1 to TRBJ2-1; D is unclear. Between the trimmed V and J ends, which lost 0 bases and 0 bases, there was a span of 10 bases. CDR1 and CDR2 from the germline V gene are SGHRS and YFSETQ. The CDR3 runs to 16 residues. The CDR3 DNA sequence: TGCGCCAGCAGCTTGGATCAGCTGAGCTCCTACAATGAGCAGTTCTTC. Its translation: CASSLDQLSSYNEQFF.

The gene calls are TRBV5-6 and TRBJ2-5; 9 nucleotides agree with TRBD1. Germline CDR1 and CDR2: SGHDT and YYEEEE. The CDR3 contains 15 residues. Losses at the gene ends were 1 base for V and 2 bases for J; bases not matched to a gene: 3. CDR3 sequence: CASSLSGQGQETQYF. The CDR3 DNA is TGTGCCAGCAGCTTGTCCGGACAGGGGCAAGAGACCCAGTACTTC.

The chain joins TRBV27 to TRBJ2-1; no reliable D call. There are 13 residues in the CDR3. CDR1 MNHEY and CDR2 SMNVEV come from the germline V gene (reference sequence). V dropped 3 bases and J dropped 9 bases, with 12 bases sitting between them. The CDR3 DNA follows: TGTGCCAGCAGTTTCGCGGTTCAGACTGAGCAGTTCTTC. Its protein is CASSFAVQTEQFF.

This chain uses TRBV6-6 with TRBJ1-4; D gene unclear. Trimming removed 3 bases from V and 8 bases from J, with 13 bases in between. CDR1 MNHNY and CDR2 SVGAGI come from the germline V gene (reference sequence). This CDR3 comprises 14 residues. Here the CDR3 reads CASSYRASREKLFF. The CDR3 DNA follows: TGTGCCAGCAGTTATAGGGCTAGCAGGGAAAAACTGTTTTTT.

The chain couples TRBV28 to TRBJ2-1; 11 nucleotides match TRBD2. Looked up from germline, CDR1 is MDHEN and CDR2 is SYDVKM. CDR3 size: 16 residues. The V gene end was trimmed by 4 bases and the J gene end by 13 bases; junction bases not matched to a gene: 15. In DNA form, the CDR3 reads TGTGCCAGCAGTTCCACGGGACAGATAGCGGGAGGGGTTCAGTTCTTC. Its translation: CASSSTGQIAGGVQFF.

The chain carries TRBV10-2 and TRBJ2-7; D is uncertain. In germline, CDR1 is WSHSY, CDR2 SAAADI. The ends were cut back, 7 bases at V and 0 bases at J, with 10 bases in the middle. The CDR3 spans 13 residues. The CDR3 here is CASKLTGSYEQYF. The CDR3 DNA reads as TGCGCCAGCAAGTTAACTGGCTCCTACGAGCAGTACTTC.

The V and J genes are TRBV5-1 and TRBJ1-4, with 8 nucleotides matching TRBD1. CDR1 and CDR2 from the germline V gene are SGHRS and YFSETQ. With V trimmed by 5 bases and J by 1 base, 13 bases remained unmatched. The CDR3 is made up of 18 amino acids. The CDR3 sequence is CASRTARGPDGTNEKLFF. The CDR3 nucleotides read TGCGCCAGCAGGACGGCCAGGGGGCCCGATGGAACTAATGAAAAACTGTTTTTT. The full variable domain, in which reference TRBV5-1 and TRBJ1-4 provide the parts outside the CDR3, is KAGVTQTPRYLIKTRGQQVTLSCSPISGHRSVSWYQQTPGQGLQFLFEYFSETQRNKGNFPGRFSGRQFSNSRSEMNVSTLELGDSALYLCASRTARGPDGTNEKLFFGSGTQLSVL.

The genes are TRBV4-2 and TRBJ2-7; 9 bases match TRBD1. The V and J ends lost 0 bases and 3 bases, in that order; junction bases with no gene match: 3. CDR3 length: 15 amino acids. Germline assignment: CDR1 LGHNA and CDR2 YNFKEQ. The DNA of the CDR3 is TGTGCCAGCAGCCAAGAGACAGGGGGTTTCTACGAGCAGTACTTC. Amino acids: CASSQETGGFYEQYF.

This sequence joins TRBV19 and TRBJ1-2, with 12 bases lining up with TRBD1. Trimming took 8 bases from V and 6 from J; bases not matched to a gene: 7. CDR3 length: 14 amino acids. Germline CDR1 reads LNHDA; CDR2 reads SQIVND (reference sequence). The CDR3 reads CASQGQGARNGYTF. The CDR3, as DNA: TGTGCCAGTCAGGGACAGGGGGCGAGAAATGGCTACACCTTC.

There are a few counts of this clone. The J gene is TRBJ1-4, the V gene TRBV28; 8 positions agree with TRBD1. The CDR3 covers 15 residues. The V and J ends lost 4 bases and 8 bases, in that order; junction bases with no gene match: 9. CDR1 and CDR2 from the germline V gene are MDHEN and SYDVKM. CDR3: CASSSYRGIGEKLFF. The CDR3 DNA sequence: TGTGCCAGCAGTTCCTACAGGGGGATAGGGGAAAAACTGTTTTTT.

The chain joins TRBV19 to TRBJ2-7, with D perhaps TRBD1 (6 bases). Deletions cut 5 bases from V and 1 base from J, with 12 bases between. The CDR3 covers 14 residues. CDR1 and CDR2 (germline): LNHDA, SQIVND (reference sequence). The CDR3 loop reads CASSVNRASYEQYF. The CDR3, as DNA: TGTGCCAGTAGTGTCAACAGGGCTTCCTACGAGCAGTACTTC.

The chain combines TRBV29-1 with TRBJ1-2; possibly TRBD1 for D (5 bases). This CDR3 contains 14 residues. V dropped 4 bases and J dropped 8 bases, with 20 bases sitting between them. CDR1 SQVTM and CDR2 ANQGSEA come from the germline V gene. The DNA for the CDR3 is TGCAGCGTTGCCCCATGGGGGTCGGTACAGGGCTACACCTTC. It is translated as CSVAPWGSVQGYTF.

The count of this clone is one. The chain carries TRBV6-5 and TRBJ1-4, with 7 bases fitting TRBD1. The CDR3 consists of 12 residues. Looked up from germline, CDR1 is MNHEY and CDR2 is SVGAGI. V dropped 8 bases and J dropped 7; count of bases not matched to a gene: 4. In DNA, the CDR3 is TGTGCCAGCGGGCACAGGGGTGAAAAACTGTTTTTT. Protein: CASGHRGEKLFF.

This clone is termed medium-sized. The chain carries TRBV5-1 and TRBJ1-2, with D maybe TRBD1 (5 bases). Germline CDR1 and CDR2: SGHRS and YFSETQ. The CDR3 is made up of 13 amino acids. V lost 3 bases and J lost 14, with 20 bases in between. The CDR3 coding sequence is TGCGCCAGCAGCTCGGGGACCGAGGCGGGCTGGACCTTC. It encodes CASSSGTEAGWTF.

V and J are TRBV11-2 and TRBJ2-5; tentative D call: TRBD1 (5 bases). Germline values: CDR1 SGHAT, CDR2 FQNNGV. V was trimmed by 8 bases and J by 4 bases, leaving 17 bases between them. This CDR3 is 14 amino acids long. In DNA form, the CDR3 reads TGTGCCAGCTCCCCTGGGCAGGGTCCAGAGACCCAGTACTTC. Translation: CASSPGQGPETQYF.

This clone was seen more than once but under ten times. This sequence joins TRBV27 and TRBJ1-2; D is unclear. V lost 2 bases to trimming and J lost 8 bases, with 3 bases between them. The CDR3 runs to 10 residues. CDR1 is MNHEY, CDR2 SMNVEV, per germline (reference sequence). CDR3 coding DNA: TGTGCCAGCAGTTTAGAAGGCTACACCTTC. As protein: CASSLEGYTF.

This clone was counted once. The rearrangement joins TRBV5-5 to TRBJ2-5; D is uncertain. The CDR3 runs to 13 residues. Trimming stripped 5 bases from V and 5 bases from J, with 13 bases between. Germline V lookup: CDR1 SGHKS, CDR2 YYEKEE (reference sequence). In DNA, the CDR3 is TGTGCCAGCAGTTGGACGGGTCCGGAGACCCAGTACTTC. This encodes CASSWTGPETQYF. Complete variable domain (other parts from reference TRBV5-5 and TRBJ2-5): DAGVTQSPTHLIKTRGQQVTLRCSPISGHKSVSWYQQVLGQGPQFIFQYYEKEERGRGNFPDRFSARQFPNYSSELNVNALLLGDSALYLCASSWTGPETQYFGPGTRLLVL.

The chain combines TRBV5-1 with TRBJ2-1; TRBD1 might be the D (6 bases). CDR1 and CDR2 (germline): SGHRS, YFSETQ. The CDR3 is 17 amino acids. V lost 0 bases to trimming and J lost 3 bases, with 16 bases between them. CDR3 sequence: CASSLAAVQGSYNEQFF. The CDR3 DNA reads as TGCGCCAGCAGCTTGGCCGCTGTACAGGGTAGCTACAATGAGCAGTTCTTC.

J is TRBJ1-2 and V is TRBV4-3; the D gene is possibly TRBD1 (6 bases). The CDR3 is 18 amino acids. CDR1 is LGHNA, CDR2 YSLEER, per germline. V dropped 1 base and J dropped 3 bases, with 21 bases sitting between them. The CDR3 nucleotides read TGCGCCAGCAGCCAAGCTCCCACAAGGGGTGCAGGGGACTATGGCTACACCTTC. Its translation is CASSQAPTRGAGDYGYTF.

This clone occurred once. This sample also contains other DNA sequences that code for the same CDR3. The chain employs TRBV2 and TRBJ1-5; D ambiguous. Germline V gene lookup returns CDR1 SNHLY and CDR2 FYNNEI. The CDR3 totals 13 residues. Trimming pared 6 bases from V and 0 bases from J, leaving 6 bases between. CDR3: CASSLDSNQPQHF. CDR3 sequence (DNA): TGTGCCAGCAGCCTCGATAGCAATCAGCCCCAGCATTTT.

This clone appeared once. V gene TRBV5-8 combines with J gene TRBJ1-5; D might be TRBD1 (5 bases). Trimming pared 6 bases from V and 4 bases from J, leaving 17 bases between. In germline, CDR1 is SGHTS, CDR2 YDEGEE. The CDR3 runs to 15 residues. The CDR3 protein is CASIPSGLRNQPQHF. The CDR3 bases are TGTGCCAGCATCCCTTCAGGGCTCAGGAATCAGCCCCAGCATTTT. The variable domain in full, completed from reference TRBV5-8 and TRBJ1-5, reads EAGVTQSPTHLIKTRGQQATLRCSPISGHTSVYWYQQALGLGLQFLLWYDEGEERNRGNFPPRFSGRQFPNYSSELNVNALELEDSALYLCASIPSGLRNQPQHFGDGTRLSIL.

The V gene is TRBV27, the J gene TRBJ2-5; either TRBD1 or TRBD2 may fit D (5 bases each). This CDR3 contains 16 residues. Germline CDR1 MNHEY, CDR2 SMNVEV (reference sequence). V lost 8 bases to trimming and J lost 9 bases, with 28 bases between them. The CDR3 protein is CASRPPGWDALTAQYF. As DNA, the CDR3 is TGTGCCAGCCGGCCCCCCGGCTGGGACGCATTAACGGCCCAGTACTTC.

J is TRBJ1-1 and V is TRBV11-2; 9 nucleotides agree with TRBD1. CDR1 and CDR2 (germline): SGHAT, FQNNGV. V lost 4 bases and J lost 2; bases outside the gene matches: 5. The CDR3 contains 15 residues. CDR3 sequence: CASSSPGQGNTEAFF. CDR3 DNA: TGTGCCAGCAGCTCCCCGGGACAGGGAAACACTGAAGCTTTCTTT.

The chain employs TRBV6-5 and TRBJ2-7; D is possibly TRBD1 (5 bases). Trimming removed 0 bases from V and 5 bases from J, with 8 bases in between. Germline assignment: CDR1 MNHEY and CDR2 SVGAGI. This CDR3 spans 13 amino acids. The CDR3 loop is CASSYSRGNEQYF. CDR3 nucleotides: TGTGCCAGCAGTTACTCAAGGGGAAACGAGCAGTACTTC.

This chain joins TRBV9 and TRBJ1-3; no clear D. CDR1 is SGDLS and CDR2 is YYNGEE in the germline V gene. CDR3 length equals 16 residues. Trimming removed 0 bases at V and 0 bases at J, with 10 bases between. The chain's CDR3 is CASSVVPDFSGNTIYF. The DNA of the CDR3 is TGTGCCAGCAGCGTAGTCCCGGATTTCTCTGGAAACACCATATATTTT.

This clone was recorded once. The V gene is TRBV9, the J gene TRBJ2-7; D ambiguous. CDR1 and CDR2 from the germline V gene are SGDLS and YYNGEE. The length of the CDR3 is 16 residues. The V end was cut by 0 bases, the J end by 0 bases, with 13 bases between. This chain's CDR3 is CASSVGGSESSYEQYF. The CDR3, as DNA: TGTGCCAGCAGCGTAGGTGGCAGCGAGAGCTCCTACGAGCAGTACTTC.